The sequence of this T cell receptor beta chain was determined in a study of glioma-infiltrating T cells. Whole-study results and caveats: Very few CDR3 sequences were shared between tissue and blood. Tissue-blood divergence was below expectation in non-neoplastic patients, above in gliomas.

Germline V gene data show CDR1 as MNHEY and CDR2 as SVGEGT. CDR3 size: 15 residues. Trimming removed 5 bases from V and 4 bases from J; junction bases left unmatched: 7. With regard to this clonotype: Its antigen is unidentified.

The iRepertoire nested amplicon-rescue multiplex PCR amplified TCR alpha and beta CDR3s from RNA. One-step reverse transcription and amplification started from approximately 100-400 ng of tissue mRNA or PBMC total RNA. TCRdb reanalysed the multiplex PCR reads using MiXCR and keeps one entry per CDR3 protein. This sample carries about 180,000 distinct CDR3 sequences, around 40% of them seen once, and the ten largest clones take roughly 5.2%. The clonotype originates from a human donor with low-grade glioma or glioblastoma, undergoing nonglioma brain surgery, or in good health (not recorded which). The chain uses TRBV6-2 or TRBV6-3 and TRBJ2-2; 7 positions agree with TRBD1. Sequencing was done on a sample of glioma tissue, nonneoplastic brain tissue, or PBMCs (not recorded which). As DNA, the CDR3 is TGTGCCAGCAGTCCGACCAGGGGGAGCACCGGGGAGCTGTTTTTT. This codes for CASSPTRGSTGELFF.